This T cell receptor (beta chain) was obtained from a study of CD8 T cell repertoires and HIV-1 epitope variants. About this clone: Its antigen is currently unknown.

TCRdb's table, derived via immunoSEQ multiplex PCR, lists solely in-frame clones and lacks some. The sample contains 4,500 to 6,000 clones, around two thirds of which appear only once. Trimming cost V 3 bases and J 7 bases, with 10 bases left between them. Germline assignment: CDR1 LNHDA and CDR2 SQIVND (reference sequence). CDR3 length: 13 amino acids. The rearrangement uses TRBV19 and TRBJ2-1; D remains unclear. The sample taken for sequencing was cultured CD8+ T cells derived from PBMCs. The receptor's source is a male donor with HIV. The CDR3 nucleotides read TGTGCCAGTAGTATCCTCTTAGGAAATGAGCAGTTCTTC. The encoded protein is CASSILLGNEQFF.